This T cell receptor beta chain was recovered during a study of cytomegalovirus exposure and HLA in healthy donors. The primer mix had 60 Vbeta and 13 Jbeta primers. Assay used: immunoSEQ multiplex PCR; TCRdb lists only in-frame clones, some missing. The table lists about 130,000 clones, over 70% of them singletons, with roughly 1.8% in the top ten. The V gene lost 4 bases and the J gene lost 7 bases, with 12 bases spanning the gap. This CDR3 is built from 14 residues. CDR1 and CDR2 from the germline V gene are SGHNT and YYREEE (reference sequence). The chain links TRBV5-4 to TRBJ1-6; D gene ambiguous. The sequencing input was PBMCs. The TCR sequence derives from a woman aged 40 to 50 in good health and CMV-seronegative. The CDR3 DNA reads TGTGCCAGCAGCCAGGAGGGTCGAAATTCACCCCTCCACTTT. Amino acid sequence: CASSQEGRNSPLHF.